Listed below are T cell receptor beta chains from one sample, sequenced in a study of T cell repertoires in cytomegalovirus infection. TCRdb redid the calling of the reads with MiXCR, one entry per CDR3 protein. The sample consists of a few hundred thousand distinct CDR3 sequences, 8% to 10% of them appearing once. The sample was PBMCs. The receptors were gathered from a human donor in good health (CMV status not recorded). Some clones in this sample may be carry-over from other donors' samples. Each CDR3 is given with its conserved first and last residue. D genes are given only for firm matches. Not every row has a clone size; where given, it reads once, few, many or a size class.

>NA|TRBJ2-1|16|NA|TRBV6-2/TRBV6-3
TGTGCCAGCAGTTACTCAGGGGTCGGGGTTATGGTTGGGCAGTTCTTC
CASSYSGVGVMVGQFF
>NA|TRBJ2-1|14|many|TRBV7-8
TGTGCCAGCAGCTTACAAGACACTTACAATGAGCAGTTCTTC
CASSLQDTYNEQFF
>TRBD2|TRBJ2-5|20|many|TRBV4-2
TGTGCCAGCAGCCCAAAGTTGCGCGGGGGGGAAGAGGATAACCAAGAGACCCAGTACTTC
CASSPKLRGGEEDNQETQYF
>NA|TRBJ2-3|14|few|TRBV27
TGTGCCAGCAGTTCCCTCCCCCGCACAGATACGCAGTATTTT
CASSSLPRTDTQYF
>NA|TRBJ2-1|16|few|TRBV27
TGTGCCAGCAGTTTATATTCCGGGGGCGCGACCAATGAGCAGTTCTTC
CASSLYSGGATNEQFF
>NA|TRBJ1-2|12|NA|TRBV12-3/TRBV12-4
TGTGCCATTCGTAACAGGAGGGGCGGCTACACCTTC
CAIRNRRGGYTF
>NA|TRBJ2-1|14|many|TRBV29-1
TGCAGCGTTGCCCGGGGGGCCTCCTACAATGAGCAGTTCTTC
CSVARGASYNEQFF
>NA|TRBJ1-5|16|few|TRBV28
TGTGCCAGCAGTTTATATGTGGGGGCGGGCAATCAGCCCCAGCATTTT
CASSLYVGAGNQPQHF
>NA|TRBJ2-1|16|many|TRBV11-1
TGTGCCAGCAGCTTACGGTCGGGGCGACGGAGCAATGAGCAGTTCTTC
CASSLRSGRRSNEQFF
>TRBD1|TRBJ1-1|16|few|TRBV6-5
TGTGCCAGCAGTTACAAATCCGGGACAGTGAACACTGAAGCTTTCTTT
CASSYKSGTVNTEAFF
>NA|TRBJ2-3|15|few|TRBV7-2
TGTGCCAGCAGCTTGGCCGGGTTAATCACAGATACGCAGTATTTT
CASSLAGLITDTQYF
>NA|TRBJ2-3|15|many|TRBV15
TGTGCCACCAGCATGGGGCGGGACCCCTGGAATACGCAGTATTTT
CATSMGRDPWNTQYF
>TRBD1|TRBJ2-1|16|NA|TRBV29-1
TGCAGCGTTGAAAGTCTCGCAGGGGGAAGGGCCAATGAGCAGTTCTTC
CSVESLAGGRANEQFF
>TRBD2|TRBJ2-1|15|NA|TRBV19
TGTGCCAGTAGTTGGCGGGGGGGCGGTCAGGATGAGCAGTTCTTC
CASSWRGGGQDEQFF
>TRBD1|TRBJ2-7|13|few|TRBV28
TGTGCCAGCAGTTTACAGACAGGGTACGAGCAGTACTTC
CASSLQTGYEQYF
>NA|TRBJ2-7|14|many|TRBV7-3
TGTGCCAGCAGCTTAGGCGGTAAACCCTACGAGCAGTACTTC
CASSLGGKPYEQYF
>NA|TRBJ2-7|10|NA|TRBV7-4
TGTGCCAGCAGCTGGGGCATCAAGTACTTC
CASSWGIKYF
>TRBD1|TRBJ1-5|15|few|TRBV6-1
TGTGCCAGCAGGAGGGGACAGGGGGACGGTCAGCCCCAGCATTTT
CASRRGQGDGQPQHF
>NA|TRBJ1-3|15|many|TRBV6-1
TGTGCCAGCAGTGAAGCGCTGGTCTCTGGAAACACCATATATTTT
CASSEALVSGNTIYF
>TRBD1|TRBJ1-5|16|many|TRBV7-2
TGTGCCAGCAGCAGGGGGGACAGGGGGGGCAATCAGCCCCAGCATTTT
CASSRGDRGGNQPQHF
>NA|TRBJ1-2|14|NA|TRBV6-2/TRBV6-3
TGTGCCGGCAGACCCTCCGGGGGCTCCTATGGCTACACCTTC
CAGRPSGGSYGYTF
>NA|TRBJ2-7|14|few|TRBV6-2/TRBV6-3
TGTGCCAGCAGATCCCGTGAGGGCCATCCCGAGCAGTACTTC
CASRSREGHPEQYF
>NA|TRBJ2-1|11|NA|TRBV29-1
TGCAGCGTTCACAGGGTAAATGAGCAGTTCTTC
CSVHRVNEQFF
>NA|TRBJ2-3|14|many|TRBV7-6
TGTGCCAGCAGCTTAGCGGTCAGGTCAGATACGCAGTATTTT
CASSLAVRSDTQYF
>TRBD1|TRBJ1-5|16|NA|TRBV27
TGTGCCAGCAGTCCCTCGGACAGGGGGCTTGGTCAGCCCCAGCATTTT
CASSPSDRGLGQPQHF
>TRBD2|TRBJ2-1|16|many|TRBV25-1
TGTGCCAGCAGCAGGACTAGCGGGAGTGGTTACAATGAGCAGTTCTTC
CASSRTSGSGYNEQFF
>NA|TRBJ2-1|12|NA|TRBV11-2
TGTGCCAGCCAGGGCAGGGACAATGAGCAGTTCTTC
CASQGRDNEQFF
>NA|TRBJ2-3|16|NA|TRBV12-3/TRBV12-4
TGTGCCAGCAGTTTAGTGAGGGGGAAATATACAGATACGCAGTATTTT
CASSLVRGKYTDTQYF
>TRBD1|TRBJ2-2|15|few|TRBV7-4
TGTGCCAGCAGCCGATCGGGACAGTCCACCGGGGAGCTGTTTTTT
CASSRSGQSTGELFF
>NA|TRBJ2-7|14|NA|TRBV7-6
TGTGCCAGCAGCCCAGAGGCCTGGGGGAGAGAGCAGTACTTC
CASSPEAWGREQYF
>TRBD1|TRBJ2-2|14|few|TRBV6-2/TRBV6-3
TGTGCCAGCAGTTCAGGGGGCGCGTCCGGGGAGCTGTTTTTT
CASSSGGASGELFF
>NA|TRBJ1-2|12|few|TRBV7-9
TGTGCCAGCAGCTTAGTGCTTTATGGCTACACCTTC
CASSLVLYGYTF
>NA|TRBJ2-3|17|many|TRBV7-3
TGTGCCAGCAGCTTAGGGCGCGGGGATTCTAGCACAGATACGCAGTATTTT
CASSLGRGDSSTDTQYF
>NA|TRBJ1-4|13|few|TRBV12-3/TRBV12-4
TGTGCCAGCAGTTTGGGGGCTATTGAAAAACTGTTTTTT
CASSLGAIEKLFF
>NA|TRBJ1-5|14|NA|TRBV12-3/TRBV12-4
TGTGCCAGCAGTCCTGACAGACCAAGGGGGCCCCAGCATTTT
CASSPDRPRGPQHF
>TRBD1|TRBJ1-6|14|many|TRBV7-2
TGTGCCAGCAGTAAACAGGGGTATAATTCACCCCTCCACTTT
CASSKQGYNSPLHF
>TRBD2|TRBJ2-1|15|many|TRBV7-3
TGTGCCAGCCAAGAGCGGGGGAACTCCTACAATGAGCAGTTCTTC
CASQERGNSYNEQFF
>TRBD2|TRBJ2-5|13|few|TRBV7-9
TGTGCCAGCAGCCCCAGGGAGGGGAAGACCCAGTACTTC
CASSPREGKTQYF
>NA|TRBJ1-1|14|NA|TRBV4-3
TGCGCCAGCAGCCAAGACAGGGGTCGAAATGAAGCTTTCTTT
CASSQDRGRNEAFF
>NA|TRBJ2-3|15|few|TRBV6-6
TGTGCCAGCAGCTATGACGGAGTTTTCACAGATACGCAGTATTTT
CASSYDGVFTDTQYF
>NA|TRBJ2-1|13|few|TRBV20-1
TGCAGTGCTAGTGCTAGCCCGTACAATGAGCAGTTCTTC
CSASASPYNEQFF
>TRBD1|TRBJ1-1|15|few|TRBV4-2
TGTGCCAGCAGCCAGAGGACAGGGGTGAACACTGAAGCTTTCTTT
CASSQRTGVNTEAFF
>TRBD1|TRBJ2-5|14|NA|TRBV7-2
TGTGCCAGCAGCCGATGGACAGGGGAAGAGACCCAGTACTTC
CASSRWTGEETQYF
>NA|TRBJ1-6|15|NA|TRBV11-1
TGTGCCAGCAGCTTTGATGGAGCAAATAATTCACCCCTCCACTTT
CASSFDGANNSPLHF
>NA|TRBJ2-1|14|many|TRBV6-2/TRBV6-3
TGTGCCAGCAGTTACTCGGTGACTGGGAATGAGCAGTTCTTC
CASSYSVTGNEQFF
>NA|TRBJ1-2|13|NA|TRBV9
TGTGCCAGCAGCGTAGGGGCAGGGGATGGCTACACCTTC
CASSVGAGDGYTF
>NA|TRBJ2-1|14|many|TRBV25-1
TGTGCCAGCAGTGAAAACGGGGTACTAAATGAGCAGTTCTTC
CASSENGVLNEQFF
>NA|TRBJ2-1|16|NA|TRBV6-2/TRBV6-3
TGTGCCAGCAGTACGTCTGGTAGGGGGGGGCGTTCGGAGCAGTTCTTC
CASSTSGRGGRSEQFF
>NA|TRBJ2-7|14|many|TRBV7-9
TGTGCCAGCAGCCCCATCCGCTCGAGCTACGAGCAGTACTTC
CASSPIRSSYEQYF
>TRBD1|TRBJ1-2|17|NA|TRBV4-3
TGCGCCAGCAGCCAGGGGGGATCAGGGGGCGATACCTATGGCTACACCTTC
CASSQGGSGGDTYGYTF